The clone carrying this TCR beta chain was seen once. The antigen remains undetermined. Other DNA variants within this sample encode the same CDR3. This entry is derived from a study of shared clonotypes between healthy human individuals. Findings and limits, study-wide: On the whole, naive subsets had larger estimated richness than memory subsets had. The sole specimen, blood, was sampled, and tissue repertoires likely differ.

Naivety among CD8 cells was defined by CD45RO negativity and positive CCR7 selection, thereby excluding terminally differentiated effector memory CD45RA+ cells. Every donor, a Caucasian adult, lived in Nashville, Tennessee. The assay was carried out at the deep level. Clones were read by immunoSEQ multiplex PCR, and TCRdb kept only the in-frame ones, dropping some. This table has millions of clones, about 92% appearing once. What was sequenced was naive CD8+ T cells from PBMCs. This clonotype was obtained from a man aged 18 to 30 in good health. Some clones in this sample may be carry-over from other donors' samples.

Here the CDR3 DNA reads TGTGCCAGCAGCACTCCAGGGTTGTCCTACGAGCAGTACTTC. It translates to CASSTPGLSYEQYF. The J gene is TRBJ2-7, the V gene TRBV7-2; maybe TRBD1 (5 bases). The CDR3 consists of 14 residues. CDR1 is SGHTA, CDR2 FQGNSA, per germline. The germline V and J ends were trimmed by 5 bases and 1 base, with 12 bases remaining between them.